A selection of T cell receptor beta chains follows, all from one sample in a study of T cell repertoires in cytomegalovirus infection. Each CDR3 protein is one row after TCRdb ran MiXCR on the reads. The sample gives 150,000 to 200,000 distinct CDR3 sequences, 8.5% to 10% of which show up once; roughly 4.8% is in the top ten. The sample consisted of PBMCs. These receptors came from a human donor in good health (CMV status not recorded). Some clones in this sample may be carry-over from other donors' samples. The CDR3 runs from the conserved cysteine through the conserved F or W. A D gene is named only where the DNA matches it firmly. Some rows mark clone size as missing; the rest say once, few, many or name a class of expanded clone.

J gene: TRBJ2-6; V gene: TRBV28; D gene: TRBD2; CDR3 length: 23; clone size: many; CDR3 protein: CASSFKREAGAQRSMAGANVLTF; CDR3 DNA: TGTGCCAGCAGTTTCAAGCGGGAGGCGGGCGCGCAAAGGAGTATGGCTGGGGCCAACGTCCTGACTTTC
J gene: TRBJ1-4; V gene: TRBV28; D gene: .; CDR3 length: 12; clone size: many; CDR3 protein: CASLATNEKLFF; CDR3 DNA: TGTGCCAGCTTAGCAACTAATGAAAAACTGTTTTTT
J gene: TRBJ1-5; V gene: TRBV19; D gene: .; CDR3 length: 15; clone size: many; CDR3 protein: CASSMLENSNQPQHF; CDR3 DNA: TGTGCCAGTAGTATGTTAGAAAACAGCAATCAGCCCCAGCATTTT
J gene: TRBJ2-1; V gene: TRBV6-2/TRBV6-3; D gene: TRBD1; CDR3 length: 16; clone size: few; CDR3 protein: CASSYGGRGLNNEQFF; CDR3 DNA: TGTGCCAGCAGTTATGGGGGCAGGGGGCTAAACAATGAGCAGTTCTTC
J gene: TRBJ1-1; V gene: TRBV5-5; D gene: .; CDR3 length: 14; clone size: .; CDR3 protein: CASSWGRQNTEAFF; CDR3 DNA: TGTGCCAGCAGCTGGGGACGGCAGAACACTGAAGCTTTCTTT
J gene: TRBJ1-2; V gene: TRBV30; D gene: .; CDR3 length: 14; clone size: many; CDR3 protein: CAWNHRDPEDGYTF; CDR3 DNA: TGTGCCTGGAACCACCGGGACCCCGAAGATGGCTACACCTTC
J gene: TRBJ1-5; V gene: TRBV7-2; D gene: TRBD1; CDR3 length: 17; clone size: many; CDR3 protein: CASSSGTGTYSNQPQHF; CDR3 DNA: TGTGCCAGCAGCTCCGGGACAGGGACATATAGCAATCAGCCCCAGCATTTT
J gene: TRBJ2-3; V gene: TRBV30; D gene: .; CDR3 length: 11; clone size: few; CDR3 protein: CAVTSTDTQYF; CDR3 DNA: TGTGCCGTTACAAGCACAGATACGCAGTATTTT
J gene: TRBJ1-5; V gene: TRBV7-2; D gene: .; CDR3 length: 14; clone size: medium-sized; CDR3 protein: CASSLRGGAQPQHF; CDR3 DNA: TGTGCCAGCAGCTTAAGGGGAGGAGCTCAGCCCCAGCATTTT
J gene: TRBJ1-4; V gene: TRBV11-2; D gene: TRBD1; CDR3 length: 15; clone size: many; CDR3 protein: CASSSRTGPNEKLFF; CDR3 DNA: TGTGCCAGCAGCTCTAGGACAGGGCCGAATGAAAAACTGTTTTTT
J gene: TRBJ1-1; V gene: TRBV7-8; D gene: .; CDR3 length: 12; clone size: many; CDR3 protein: CASSPRRTEAFF; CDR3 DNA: TGTGCCAGCAGCCCCCGACGCACTGAAGCTTTCTTT